This is a list of T cell receptor beta chains from one sample in a study of T cell responses to AZD1222 COVID-19 vaccine. Data came from immunoSEQ multiplex PCR; TCRdb stores just in-frame clones and leaves some out. The sample records about 150,000 clones, under 95% being singletons. This material consisted of peripheral blood, taken 28 days after the second AZD1222 dose. These receptor sequences come from an adult who received the AZD1222 COVID-19 vaccine. CDR3s include the opening cysteine and the closing phenylalanine or tryptophan. A D gene is named only where the DNA matches it firmly. Part of the rows lack a size; the others show once, few, many or a class for expanded clones.

clone_size	d_call	v_call	j_call	cdr3_nt	cdr3_aa
NA	NA	TRBV30	TRBJ1-2	TGTGCCTGGAGTGCCCAAGCTAACTATGGCTACACCTTC	CAWSAQANYGYTF
NA	TRBD1	TRBV29-1	TRBJ2-5	TGCAGCGTCGCCTACAGGGGGCGGGAGACCCAGTACTTC	CSVAYRGRETQYF
once	NA	TRBV6-1	TRBJ2-3	TGTGCCAGCAGTGAATTCCCAGGATTTAGCACAGATACGCAGTATTTT	CASSEFPGFSTDTQYF
NA	NA	TRBV9	TRBJ1-6	TGTGCCAGCAGCCCCCAGAGAAGCTCCTATAATTCACCCCTCCACTTT	CASSPQRSSYNSPLHF
NA	TRBD1	TRBV7-8	TRBJ2-2	TGTGCCAGCAGCCCACGACAGGGGGTTGTCACCGGGGAGCTGTTTTTT	CASSPRQGVVTGELFF
NA	NA	TRBV6-6	TRBJ1-2	TGTGCCAGCAGAATAGGGCAGGGCTCCGGCTATGGCTACACCTTC	CASRIGQGSGYGYTF
NA	NA	TRBV5-4	TRBJ2-5	TGTGCCAGCAGCTATAGGGGAGCGGAGACCCAGTACTTC	CASSYRGAETQYF
once	NA	TRBV7-8	TRBJ1-3	TGTGCCAGCAGCCCCCGAGGACAGCACTCTGGAAACACCATATATTTT	CASSPRGQHSGNTIYF
NA	NA	TRBV19	TRBJ1-3	TGTGCCAGTAGGTATCGGACGGACGGAAACACCATATATTTT	CASRYRTDGNTIYF
NA	NA	TRBV11-2	TRBJ1-6	TGTGCCAGCAGCAAGCAGGAGAGTAATTCACCCCTCCACTTT	CASSKQESNSPLHF
NA	NA	TRBV2	TRBJ2-7	TGTGCCAGCCGACGCGGCCAGAATCAATCCTACGAGCAGTACTTC	CASRRGQNQSYEQYF
NA	NA	TRBV5-1	TRBJ1-2	TGCGCCAGCAGCTTGGTCCCTCCGGCGGGCTACACCTTC	CASSLVPPAGYTF